A single sample gave rise to the 17 T cell receptor beta chains below, sequenced in a study of T cells in Graves' hyperthyroidism and ophthalmopathy. Amplification of TCR beta CDR3 regions used RNA as the template. The primer set for the first-round RT-PCR of the TCR CDR3 was HTBI. From the multiplex PCR reads, TCRdb called clonotypes with MiXCR, one entry per CDR3 protein. The table has just under 750,000 distinct CDR3 sequences, roughly 32% seen once. Material: blood. The receptors here all came from a woman aged 40-49 years with Graves' hyperthyroidism.

This clonotype showed up just a few times. J is TRBJ1-2 and V is TRBV7-9; weak D call: TRBD1 (6 bases). Germline assignment: CDR1 SEHNR and CDR2 FQNEAQ (reference sequence). The CDR3 is made up of 15 amino acids. Trimming took off 6 bases at V and 1 base at J, with 15 bases between the two ends. DNA for the CDR3: TGTGCCAGCAGTCGCGGGGGCGCCGGTAACTATGGCTACACCTTC. Translated: CASSRGGAGNYGYTF.

This clonotype was counted a few times. V usage is TRBV7-9 and J usage is TRBJ2-3, with a possible D match to TRBD1 (6 bases). Trimming took off 5 bases at V and 1 base at J, with 10 bases between the two ends. This CDR3 contains 14 residues. Germline CDR1 and CDR2: SEHNR and FQNEAQ (reference sequence). CDR3 residues: CASSVRQGTDTQYF. CDR3 DNA: TGTGCCAGCAGCGTGAGACAGGGCACAGATACGCAGTATTTT.

The chain has TRBV9 and TRBJ1-1; D is unresolved. The CDR3 has 13 amino acids. The V gene's germline CDR1 is SGDLS and CDR2 YYNGEE. The ends were cut back, 4 bases at V and 7 bases at J, with 14 bases in the middle. CDR3 nucleotide sequence: TGTGCCAGCAGCCCCAGAAGGGAGGTTGAAGCTTTCTTT. This translates into CASSPRREVEAFF.

This clonotype was counted ten times or more. The DNA of the CDR3 is TGTGCCAGCAGCTTAGGCAGGACGGGTTATTCACCCCTCCACTTT. This gives the protein CASSLGRTGYSPLHF. The V and J genes are TRBV7-9 and TRBJ1-6; D is ambiguous. Germline V gene sequence: CDR1 SEHNR, CDR2 FQNEAQ (reference sequence). The CDR3 is 15 amino acids. V lost 1 base, J lost 8 bases, and 12 bases lay in between.

This clonotype was counted ten times or more. The chain links TRBV2 to TRBJ1-1; a possible D gene is TRBD1 (5 bases). The CDR3 loop spans 12 amino acids. With 5 bases removed from V and 6 bases from J, the gap between germline ends came to 10 bases. Germline-derived CDR1 and CDR2 are SNHLY and FYNNEI. As DNA, the CDR3 is TGTGCCAGCAGTCAACAGGACTCTGAAGCTTTCTTT. This encodes CASSQQDSEAFF.

This clonotype was recorded at least ten times. The rearrangement joins TRBV24-1 to TRBJ1-1; no reliable D call. This CDR3 is built from 13 residues. Germline V gene lookup returns CDR1 KGHDR and CDR2 SFDVKD. Trimming shortened V by 0 bases and J by 7 bases, and 8 bases separated the two germline ends. The CDR3 sequence is CATSDLRSDEAFF. CDR3 bases: TGTGCCACCAGTGATTTGCGTAGCGATGAAGCTTTCTTT.

This clonotype occurred many times. The chain has TRBV5-4 and TRBJ1-6, with D hard to call. CDR1 and CDR2 (germline): SGHNT, YYREEE (reference sequence). V was trimmed by 0 bases and J by 9 bases, leaving 13 bases between them. This CDR3 is 15 amino acids long. This CDR3 reads CASSLGVGSGSPLHF. The CDR3 DNA follows: TGTGCCAGCAGCTTGGGAGTGGGTAGCGGTTCACCCCTCCACTTT.

Ten or more counts support this clonotype. The V and J genes are TRBV19 and TRBJ1-5, with D possibly being TRBD1 (5 bases). The CDR3 has 14 residues. Germline CDR1 reads LNHDA; CDR2 reads SQIVND (reference sequence). V was cut by 5 bases and J by 8 bases, with 16 bases left in between. CDR3 protein: CASSWRDRGKPQHF. For the CDR3, the DNA is TGTGCCAGTAGTTGGCGGGACCGCGGGAAGCCCCAGCATTTT. Filled out from reference TRBV19 and TRBJ1-5, the complete variable domain reads DGGITQSPKYLFRKEGQNVTLSCEQNLNHDAMYWYRQDPGQGLRLIYYSQIVNDFQKGDIAEGYSVSREKKESFPLTVTSAQKNPTAFYLCASSWRDRGKPQHFGDGTRLSIL.

To note about this clonotype: A much larger clone differs from this one at a single base, so this may be a read error. This chain links TRBV10-1 with TRBJ1-1; D unclear. Germline V lookup: CDR1 WNHNN, CDR2 SYGVQD (reference sequence). There are 13 residues in the CDR3. The V end lost 4 bases, the J end lost 4 bases, and 10 bases lay between the germline ends. CDR3 DNA sequence: TGCGCCAGCAGTGTAGCATCGAGCACTGAAGCTTTCTTT. Its translation is CASSVASSTEAFF.

J is TRBJ2-3 and V is TRBV29-1, with D unresolved. Deletions cut 8 bases from V and 6 bases from J, with 18 bases between. The CDR3 spans 13 residues. Germline CDR1 SQVTM, CDR2 ANQGSEA. The CDR3: CSLNRVVGDTQYF. In DNA, the CDR3 is TGCAGCCTAAATCGGGTAGTGGGCGATACGCAGTATTTT.

This clonotype was recorded many times. The chain combines TRBV7-8 with TRBJ2-2; maybe TRBD1 (6 bases). The CDR3 extends over 15 amino acids. V was clipped by 5 bases and J by 0 bases, with 10 bases between them. CDR1 is SGHVS, CDR2 FQNEAQ, per germline. CDR3 in amino acids: CASSLRDTNTGELFF. CDR3 coding DNA: TGTGCCAGCAGCCTCCGGGACACGAACACCGGGGAGCTGTTTTTT. The full variable domain, completed using reference TRBV7-8 and TRBJ2-2, is GAGVSQSPRYKVAKRGQDVALRCDPISGHVSLFWYQQALGQGPEFLTYFQNEAQLDKSGLPSDRFFAERPEGSVSTLKIQRTQQEDSAVYLCASSLRDTNTGELFFGEGSRLTVL.

As for this clonotype: One junction end disagrees with the germline gene, perhaps due to a read error. V gene TRBV11-1 combines with J gene TRBJ1-1, with 12 bases aligning to TRBD1. Germline V gene sequence: CDR1 SGHAT, CDR2 FQDESV (reference sequence). CDR3 length equals 14 residues. CDR3 protein: CASSLRGQGAEASF. The CDR3 nucleotides are TGTGCCAGCAGCTTAAGGGGACAGGGGGCTGAAGCTTCCTTT.

This clonotype was recorded only once. This chain joins TRBV7-9 and TRBJ1-1; D not resolved. The CDR3 loop spans 14 amino acids. The V gene lost 2 bases and the J gene lost 2 bases, with 9 bases spanning the gap. In germline, CDR1 is SEHNR, CDR2 FQNEAQ (reference sequence). The CDR3 bases are TGTGCCAGCAGCTTAACTGGAGACAACACTGAAGCTTTCTTT. It encodes CASSLTGDNTEAFF. The whole variable domain, filled in from reference TRBV7-9 and TRBJ1-1, reads DTGVSQNPRHKITKRGQNVTFRCDPISEHNRLYWYRQTLGQGPEFLTYFQNEAQLEKSRLLSDRFSAERPKGSFSTLEIQRTEQGDSAMYLCASSLTGDNTEAFFGQGTRLTVV.

This clonotype appeared a few times. The V call is TRBV14, the J call TRBJ2-7; the D gene is possibly TRBD1 (6 bases). Germline loops: CDR1 SGHDN, CDR2 FVKESK. The CDR3 spans 15 residues. Trimming pared 8 bases from V and 2 bases from J, leaving 19 bases between. This chain's CDR3 is CASSPGTTDTYEQYF. The CDR3 DNA reads TGTGCCAGCTCCCCCGGGACAACCGACACCTACGAGCAGTACTTC.

This clonotype was seen only a few times. This rearrangement joins TRBV30 to TRBJ2-6; 8 bases fit TRBD1. This CDR3 is 15 amino acids long. J was trimmed by 5 bases and V by 1 base; bases with no gene match: 4. The germline V gene encodes CDR1 GTSNPN and CDR2 SVGIG (reference sequence). DNA for the CDR3: TGTGCCTGGAGTGCAGGACAGGGAAGGGCCAACGTCCTGACTTTC. Encoded protein: CAWSAGQGRANVLTF.

The chain joins TRBV29-1 to TRBJ1-2, with 7 bases lining up with TRBD1. CDR3 size: 13 residues. The junction had 8 bases not matched to a gene; V was cut back by 7 bases and J by 3 bases. Germline loops: CDR1 SQVTM, CDR2 ANQGSEA. CDR3: CSDSRQGDYGYTF. For the CDR3, the DNA is TGCAGCGACTCAAGACAGGGTGACTATGGCTACACCTTC.

This clonotype has ten or more counts. The chain couples TRBV5-4 to TRBJ1-2; D not resolved. CDR1 and CDR2 from the germline V gene are SGHNT and YYREEE (reference sequence). V was shortened by 0 bases and J by 5 bases, with 11 bases between the two germline ends. CDR3 size: 14 residues. Written as DNA, the CDR3 is TGTGCCAGCAGCTTGGTGGGGTCGGGATATGGCTACACCTTC. Translating gives CASSLVGSGYGYTF. Filled out from reference TRBV5-4 and TRBJ1-2, the complete variable domain reads ETGVTQSPTHLIKTRGQQVTLRCSSQSGHNTVSWYQQALGQGPQFIFQYYREEENGRGNFPPRFSGLQFPNYSSELNVNALELDDSALYLCASSLVGSGYGYTFGSGTRLTVV.